This is a list of T cell receptor beta chains from one sample in a study of spatial heterogeneity in lung cancer. MiXCR, run by TCRdb on the 5' RACE reads, gives a single entry per CDR3 protein. The sample records some 10,000 distinct CDR3 sequences, around 9.4% being singletons. Here the sequenced sample was PBMCs, taken at surgery. Source of these receptors: a male donor with early-stage non-small cell lung cancer. Both conserved end residues are part of each CDR3.

>TRBV6-5
CASSASFGTDTQYF
>TRBV6-2/TRBV6-3
CASSYRGYNQPQHF
>TRBV7-9
CASSAKGRETQYF
>TRBV11-2
CASSLRYEQYF
>TRBV21-1
CASSKALGQGLGDVGKNIQYF
>TRBV7-2
CASSLGGGGAKNIQYF
>TRBV11-2
CASSIQGEETQYF
>TRBV7-2
CASSKPGLAGAKQYF
>TRBV19
CASSGLGRGPEAFF
>TRBV30
CAWSVAGAGELFF
>TRBV7-9
CASSLMADTDTQYF
>TRBV28
CASSRPPGLGDEQFF
>TRBV29-1
CSVWSYTAYEQYF
>TRBV7-6
CASSFGGGVAESTDTQYF
>TRBV13
CASSTATGDSQETQYF
>TRBV28
CASWGHPYEQYF
>TRBV6-6
CASKGQGSTGKNIQYF
>TRBV6-2/TRBV6-3
CASSPKGGSTEAFF
>TRBV6-1
CASRVVWVTGELFF
>TRBV5-6
CASTVSLGLGASTDTQYF
>TRBV7-2
CASSSLRGPPLHF
>TRBV7-2
CASSSPPGPEYF
>TRBV13
CASSLSGGGYNEQFF
>TRBV5-8
CASSLVVYEQYF
>TRBV20-1
CSARVGTGGNYGYTF
>TRBV20-1
CSARSDYEQYF
>TRBV19
CASTDRDRGLNYGYTF
>TRBV7-9
CATLRATGYEQYF
>TRBV10-3
CAISAQEKYEQYF
>TRBV23-1
CASILPPGPSPDTQYF
>TRBV6-2/TRBV6-3
CASSRQGREKLFF
>TRBV12-3/TRBV12-4
CASSLPRSSEAFF
>TRBV4-3
CASSGTGLYNEQFF
>TRBV14
CASSPSGVSAPYEQYF
>TRBV12-5
CASGYGTGGDTQYF
>TRBV5-4
CASSWGQGAPNEQFF
>TRBV29-1
CSALTGGLTNEKLFF
>TRBV9
CASGNSNSPLHF
>TRBV29-1
CSVDLGGAEQYF
>TRBV7-2
CASSSDRADTQYF
>TRBV15
CATSRDTEGAREQYF
>TRBV29-1
CSDNWGHEQFF
>TRBV14
CASSQDYGAGVQETQYF
>TRBV28
CASSSPGAYEQYF
>TRBV5-5
CASSLHGTDTQYF
>TRBV23-1
CASSQYILEAGALPGQPQHF
>TRBV30
CAWSVTGVDTQYF
>TRBV7-2
CASSLEGGRRGQPQHF
>TRBV10-3
CAISDTGRVNTEAFF
>TRBV7-2
CASSLGGYSNQPQHF
>TRBV11-3
CASSARTGGPYEQYF
>TRBV12-3/TRBV12-4
CASSAGTPYRSGNTIYF
>TRBV6-2/TRBV6-3
CASSYAGSRGETQYF
>TRBV10-3
CAIRSDRGLYYGYTF
>TRBV5-1
CASSPGQGSYNSPLHF
>TRBV20-1
CSALGLAGSYNEQFF
>TRBV4-3
CASSQGGGVGPQYF
>TRBV10-1
CASSPSMGNTIYF
>TRBV5-1
CASSAQGSGYGYTF
>TRBV7-9
CASSSGVNTEAFF